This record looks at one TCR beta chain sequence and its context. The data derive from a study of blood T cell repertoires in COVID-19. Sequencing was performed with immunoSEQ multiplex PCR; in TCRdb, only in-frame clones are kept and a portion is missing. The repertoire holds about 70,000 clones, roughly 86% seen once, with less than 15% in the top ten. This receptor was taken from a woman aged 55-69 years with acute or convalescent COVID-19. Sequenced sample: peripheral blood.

CDR3 nucleotides: TGTGCCAGCAGCCGATTACTAGCGGGGGGGCCGGGCGAGCAGTACTTC. Protein sequence: CASSRLLAGGPGEQYF. The genes are TRBV7-9 and TRBJ2-7; TRBD2 matches 13 bases. With V trimmed by 5 bases and J by 6 bases, 10 bases remained unmatched. This CDR3 comprises 16 residues. Germline V CDR1 and CDR2: SEHNR, FQNEAQ (reference sequence). The variable domain in full, with the rest retrieved from reference TRBV7-9 and TRBJ2-7, is DTGVSQNPRHKITKRGQNVTFRCDPISEHNRLYWYRQTLGQGPEFLTYFQNEAQLEKSRLLSDRFSAERPKGSFSTLEIQRTEQGDSAMYLCASSRLLAGGPGEQYFGPGTRLTVT.